The 3 T cell receptor beta chains below come from one sample, sequenced in a study of T cells after yellow fever vaccination. TCRdb re-analysed the 5' RACE reads in MiXCR, keeping a single row per CDR3 protein. In the table there are 510,000 or so distinct CDR3 sequences, 15% to 20% of which are singletons. The sample in question was PBMCs, obtained 15 days after the yellow fever booster vaccination. The receptors were sampled from a man aged 30 to 39 who received the YFV17D yellow fever vaccine.

This chain connects TRBV7-9 to TRBJ2-1, with D unclear. Germline CDR1 and CDR2: SEHNR and FQNEAQ (reference sequence). The V end lost 1 base, the J end lost 3 bases, and 10 bases lay between the germline ends. The CDR3 length is 15 residues. This chain's CDR3 is CASSLDLGVYNEQFF. DNA of the CDR3: TGTGCCAGCAGCTTAGATTTGGGTGTCTACAATGAGCAGTTCTTC.

This clonotype occurred a few times. The chain couples TRBV7-9 to TRBJ2-7; 9 nucleotides line up with TRBD1. This CDR3 is built from 15 residues. The V gene's germline CDR1 is SEHNR and CDR2 FQNEAQ (reference sequence). Unmatched junction bases numbered 8, after V lost 3 bases and J lost 5 bases. The CDR3 DNA reads TGTGCCAGCAGCTTTTACGGGACAGGGATCCACGAGCAGTACTTC. It yields the protein CASSFYGTGIHEQYF. Drawing the rest from reference TRBV7-9 and TRBJ2-7, the complete variable domain is DTGVSQNPRHKITKRGQNVTFRCDPISEHNRLYWYRQTLGQGPEFLTYFQNEAQLEKSRLLSDRFSAERPKGSFSTLEIQRTEQGDSAMYLCASSFYGTGIHEQYFGPGTRLTVT.

The chain joins TRBV6-2 or TRBV6-3 to TRBJ2-3; D remains ambiguous. The V end was cut by 2 bases, the J end by 6 bases, with 12 bases between. Germline lookup yields CDR1 MNHEY and CDR2 SVGEGT. CDR3 size: 14 residues. CDR3 coding DNA: TGTGCCAGCAGTTACGGGGATTGGCGGGATACGCAGTATTTT. Amino acid sequence: CASSYGDWRDTQYF.